Listed here are 27 T cell receptor beta chains from one sample, sequenced in a study of blood T cell repertoires in COVID-19. Method: immunoSEQ multiplex PCR; TCRdb's copy keeps in-frame clones and lacks some. The data show about 190,000 clones, with more than 70% seen just once and 2.5% to 3% held by the top ten. The specimen sequenced was peripheral blood. The receptors stem from a woman at least 80 years old with active or convalescent COVID-19.

The table lists this clone with a count of one. V and J are TRBV7-2 and TRBJ1-1; 7 nucleotides agree with TRBD1. The germline CDR1 and CDR2 sequences are SGHTA and FQGNSA. This CDR3 spans 14 amino acids. V lost 3 bases, J lost 1 base, and 2 bases stayed unmatched. The CDR3 region is CASSFDRENTEAFF. CDR3 DNA sequence: TGTGCCAGCAGCTTCGACAGGGAGAACACTGAAGCTTTCTTT.

This clone was detected a few times. The chain links TRBV5-5 to TRBJ2-2, with D unresolved. Germline values: CDR1 SGHKS, CDR2 YYEKEE (reference sequence). The V end was cut by 3 bases, the J end by 4 bases, with 16 bases between. The CDR3 is made up of 16 amino acids. The CDR3 spells CASSSTESVGTGELFF. The CDR3 nucleotides are TGTGCCAGCAGCTCTACAGAATCCGTTGGCACCGGGGAGCTGTTTTTT.

The V gene is TRBV20-1, the J gene TRBJ1-6; D call uncertain. Trimming stripped 3 bases from V and 9 bases from J, with 15 bases between. There are 14 residues in the CDR3. Germline V gene data show CDR1 as DFQATT and CDR2 as SNEGSKA (reference sequence). The CDR3 DNA is TGCAGTGCTAGTCCGGGAGTTAGGCTTTCACCCCTCCACTTT. Translation gives CSASPGVRLSPLHF.

The chain links TRBV5-4 to TRBJ2-5; no firm D call. CDR3 size: 13 residues. From germline, CDR1 is SGHNT and CDR2 YYREEE (reference sequence). The V gene lost 4 bases and the J gene lost 1 base, with 8 bases spanning the gap. DNA of the CDR3: TGTGCCAGCAGCGGTACAACCCAAGAGACCCAGTACTTC. Residues: CASSGTTQETQYF.

In the case of this clone: Different DNA sequences within this sample yield the same CDR3. This chain uses TRBV9 with TRBJ2-5, with 8 bases fitting TRBD2. The J segment lost 5 bases and the V segment lost 3 bases, leaving 0 bases of the junction unmatched. This CDR3 has 12 amino acids. CDR1 is SGDLS and CDR2 is YYNGEE in the germline V gene. The CDR3 sequence: CASSAGGETQYF. The CDR3 bases are TGTGCCAGCAGCGCGGGGGGGGAGACCCAGTACTTC. Together with reference TRBV9 and TRBJ2-5, the CDR3 gives the full variable domain: DSGVTQTPKHLITATGQRVTLRCSPRSGDLSVYWYQQSLDQGLQFLIQYYNGEERAKGNILERFSAQQFPDLHSELNLSSLELGDSALYFCASSAGGETQYFGPGTRLLVL.

The chain carries TRBV27 and TRBJ1-2; the match to TRBD1 covers 8 bases. There are 14 residues in the CDR3. Germline CDR1 MNHEY, CDR2 SMNVEV (reference sequence). The trim removed 5 bases at V and 3 bases at J, leaving 5 bases unmatched. The CDR3, as DNA: TGTGCCAGCAGTCAGGGGGCGAGCTACTATGGCTACACCTTC. It translates to CASSQGASYYGYTF.

The rearrangement uses TRBV10-2 and TRBJ1-2; TRBD1 matches 7 bases. The length of the CDR3 is 15 residues. V trimming: 3 bases; J trimming: 8 bases; junction bases outside the gene matches: 12. CDR1 and CDR2 (germline): WSHSY, SAAADI. CDR3 region: CASSEGIRGIWGYTF. In DNA form, the CDR3 reads TGCGCCAGCAGTGAAGGAATCAGGGGGATCTGGGGCTACACCTTC.

This clone was picked up one time. The chain couples TRBV5-4 to TRBJ2-2; 7 bases are a match to TRBD1. The ends lost 3 bases at V and 4 bases at J; junction bases unmatched: 6. The CDR3 sequence is 15 residues long. Germline V lookup: CDR1 SGHNT, CDR2 YYREEE (reference sequence). The CDR3 is CASSYRQGVTGELFF. The CDR3 DNA follows: TGTGCCAGCAGCTACCGACAGGGAGTCACCGGGGAGCTGTTTTTT.

This clone was seen a handful of times. The genes are TRBV4-1 and TRBJ2-3, with D maybe TRBD2 (5 bases). Per germline, CDR1 MGHRA and CDR2 YSYEKL. Trimming cost V 7 bases and J 0 bases, with 23 bases left between them. The CDR3 has 18 amino acids. The CDR3 loop reads CASTPSPIRDSSTDTQYF. Here the CDR3 DNA reads TGCGCCAGCACCCCAAGTCCTATCCGGGATTCGAGCACAGATACGCAGTATTTT.

This clone has just a few counts. This rearrangement joins TRBV2 to TRBJ1-1, with 8 bases matching TRBD1. The J segment lost 1 base and the V segment lost 5 bases, leaving 3 bases of the junction unmatched. Germline lookup yields CDR1 SNHLY and CDR2 FYNNEI. This CDR3 comprises 14 residues. The CDR3 is CASSRDRRNTEAFF. The DNA of the CDR3 is TGTGCCAGCAGTCGGGACAGGAGGAACACTGAAGCTTTCTTT.

The J gene is TRBJ1-2, the V gene TRBV28; TRBD1 matches at 7 bases. The CDR3 runs 17 residues. The germline V gene has CDR1 MDHEN and CDR2 SYDVKM. V trimming: 1 base; J trimming: 2 bases; junction bases outside the gene matches: 10. Written as DNA, the CDR3 is TGTGCCAGCAGTTTATCAGCGGCAGGGGGATGGAACTATGGCTACACCTTC. Protein sequence: CASSLSAAGGWNYGYTF.

The chain carries TRBV2 and TRBJ2-7; 7 nucleotides match TRBD1. The CDR3 consists of 16 residues. Germline CDR1 and CDR2: SNHLY and FYNNEI. V lost 7 bases, J lost 3 bases, and 15 bases stayed unmatched. Here the CDR3 reads CASTDRGMTGNYEQYF. Here the CDR3 DNA reads TGTGCCAGCACGGACCGTGGGATGACAGGGAACTACGAGCAGTACTTC.

The chain recombines TRBV5-1 with TRBJ1-4, with 7 nucleotides matching TRBD1. This CDR3 contains 14 residues. J gave up 8 bases and V 0 bases, and 4 bases lay outside the gene matches. CDR1 is SGHRS and CDR2 is YFSETQ in the germline V gene. CDR3 DNA sequence: TGCGCCAGCAGCTTGGGACAGGGCGGGGAAAAACTGTTTTTT. It is translated as CASSLGQGGEKLFF.

As regards this clone: One end of the junction fails to match germline, which may point to a read error. V and J are TRBV7-7 and TRBJ2-1; D is perhaps TRBD2 (6 bases). The length of the CDR3 is 15 residues. CDR1 and CDR2 (germline): SSHAT, FNYEAQ (reference sequence). CDR3 in DNA: TGTGCTAGCAGCGCCAACCTAGCGAGTTACAATGAGCAGTTCTTC. As protein: CASSANLASYNEQFF.

In its sample, this clone was seen a few times. V and J are TRBV6-2 or TRBV6-3 and TRBJ1-5, with 11 positions matching TRBD1. This CDR3 has 16 residues. The V gene end was trimmed by 5 bases and the J gene end by 7 bases; junction bases not matched to a gene: 10. Germline CDR1 reads MNHEY; CDR2 reads SVGEGT. The CDR3 sequence is CASSIEGQGDWQPQHF. In nucleotides, the CDR3 is TGTGCCAGCAGTATCGAGGGACAGGGGGATTGGCAGCCCCAGCATTTT.

This clone was seen a few times. The V and J genes are TRBV7-2 and TRBJ1-6; D is perhaps TRBD1 (6 bases). Germline CDR1 reads SGHTA; CDR2 reads FQGNSA. There are 15 residues in the CDR3. Trimming took 6 bases from V and 7 from J, leaving 16 bases between them. CDR3: CASSSGQLLNSPLHF. CDR3 DNA sequence: TGTGCCAGCAGTTCAGGACAGCTATTGAATTCACCCCTCCACTTT.

This clone appeared a few times. V gene TRBV7-9 combines with J gene TRBJ2-5; possible D gene TRBD1, 5 bases. CDR1 is SEHNR and CDR2 is FQNEAQ in the germline V gene (reference sequence). The CDR3 runs 14 residues. The V end lost 5 bases, the J end lost 5 bases, and 15 bases lay between the germline ends. The CDR3 is CASSRIRAGETQYF. CDR3 coding DNA: TGTGCCAGCAGCCGAATCAGGGCTGGGGAGACCCAGTACTTC.

This clone was seen a handful of times. This chain joins TRBV3-1 (or the pseudogene TRBV3-2) and TRBJ2-5; 9 bases align to TRBD2. Trimming removed 4 bases from V and 3 bases from J; junction bases left unmatched: 12. CDR3 size: 17 residues. Germline CDR1 LGHDT, CDR2 YNNKEL (reference sequence). This CDR3 is CASSPRGSGGPKETQYF. In DNA form, the CDR3 reads TGTGCCAGCAGCCCACGAGGTAGCGGGGGACCAAAAGAGACCCAGTACTTC.

The genes are TRBV19 and TRBJ2-5; 9 nucleotides agree with TRBD1. The CDR3 loop spans 15 amino acids. The V and J ends lost 1 base and 2 bases, in that order; junction bases with no gene match: 2. Germline assignment: CDR1 LNHDA and CDR2 SQIVND (reference sequence). The DNA for the CDR3 is TGTGCCAGTAGTATAGGGACAGGGGATCAAGAGACCCAGTACTTC. As protein: CASSIGTGDQETQYF.

The chain recombines TRBV19 with TRBJ2-4; 8 bases are a match to TRBD2. Germline V gene lookup returns CDR1 LNHDA and CDR2 SQIVND (reference sequence). The CDR3 covers 15 residues. The junction had 5 bases not matched to a gene; V was cut back by 6 bases and J by 1 base. The CDR3, as DNA: TGTGCCAGTAGCGGGGGGGCCAGGGCCAAAAACATTCAGTACTTC. It yields the protein CASSGGARAKNIQYF.

This chain joins TRBV10-3 and TRBJ1-5; 9 nucleotides align to TRBD1. The length of the CDR3 is 16 residues. V lost 6 bases and J lost 0; bases outside the gene matches: 6. CDR1 ENHRY and CDR2 SYGVKD come from the germline V gene. The CDR3, as DNA: TGTGCCATCAGAGGGGACAGGGACGCTAGCAATCAGCCCCAGCATTTT. Translated, it gives CAIRGDRDASNQPQHF.

This chain's CDR3 is CASSDWRVEAFF. The CDR3 DNA is TGTGCCAGCAGTGATTGGAGAGTTGAAGCTTTCTTT. The V call is TRBV2, the J call TRBJ1-1; D call uncertain. CDR1 and CDR2 (germline): SNHLY, FYNNEI. The CDR3 spans 12 residues. With 3 bases removed from V and 7 bases from J, the gap between germline ends came to 9 bases.

As concerns this clone: Other DNA sequences in this specimen translate into the identical CDR3. Written as DNA, the CDR3 is TGCGCCAGCAGCTCACAAGAGACCCAGTACTTC. Amino acids: CASSSQETQYF. J is TRBJ2-5 and V is TRBV5-1; D gene unclear. This CDR3 contains 11 residues. V was clipped by 3 bases and J by 2 bases, with 2 bases between them. The germline V gene has CDR1 SGHRS and CDR2 YFSETQ.

The chain has TRBV6-6 and TRBJ1-1; D possibly corresponds to TRBD1 (6 bases). This CDR3 region has 13 residues. Germline lookup yields CDR1 MNHNY and CDR2 SVGAGI (reference sequence). V lost 6 bases to trimming and J lost 8 bases, with 16 bases between them. Here the CDR3 DNA reads TGTGCCAGCAGGGCCGCCGGGGGGCGCGAAGCTTTCTTT. It is translated as CASRAAGGREAFF.

This rearrangement joins TRBV4-3 to TRBJ1-6; 10 bases are shared with TRBD1. Germline trimming cut 4 bases from V and 7 bases from J; bases unmatched to any gene: 4. Germline lookup yields CDR1 LGHNA and CDR2 YSLEER. The CDR3 consists of 15 residues. DNA of the CDR3: TGCGCCAGCAGCCGAGAGACAGGGGGCAATTCACCCCTCCACTTT. This codes for CASSRETGGNSPLHF.

The V and J genes are TRBV6-4 and TRBJ2-4; 7 bases match TRBD2. The CDR3 extends over 18 amino acids. Looked up from germline, CDR1 is MRHNA and CDR2 is SNTAGT. V dropped 0 bases and J dropped 0; count of bases not matched to a gene: 8. The CDR3 nucleotides read TGTGCCAGCAGTGACTCGGACCTACGGGGGGTAGCCAAAAACATTCAGTACTTC. It codes for CASSDSDLRGVAKNIQYF.

This rearrangement joins TRBV5-6 to TRBJ2-2, with TRBD2 matching over 10 bases. The CDR3 has 17 residues. Trimming at V came to 3 bases and at J to 5 bases, leaving 10 bases not matched to a gene. In germline, CDR1 is SGHDT, CDR2 YYEEEE. CDR3 in DNA: TGTGCCAGCAGCTGGGTAGCTAGCGGGGGATTTACCGGGGAGCTGTTTTTT. Protein product: CASSWVASGGFTGELFF.